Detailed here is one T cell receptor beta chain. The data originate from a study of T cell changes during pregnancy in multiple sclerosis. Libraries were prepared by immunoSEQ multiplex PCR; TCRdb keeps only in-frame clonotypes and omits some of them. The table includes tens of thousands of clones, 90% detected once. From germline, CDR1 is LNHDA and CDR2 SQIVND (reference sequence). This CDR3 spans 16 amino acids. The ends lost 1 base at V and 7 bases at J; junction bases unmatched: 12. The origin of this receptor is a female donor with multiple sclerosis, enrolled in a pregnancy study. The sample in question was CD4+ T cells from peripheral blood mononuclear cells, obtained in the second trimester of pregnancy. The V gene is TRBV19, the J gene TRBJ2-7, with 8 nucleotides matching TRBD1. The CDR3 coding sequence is TGTGCCAGTAGTATAGCGGTGCGGCAGGGGGCCGGAGAGCAGTACTTC. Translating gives CASSIAVRQGAGEQYF.